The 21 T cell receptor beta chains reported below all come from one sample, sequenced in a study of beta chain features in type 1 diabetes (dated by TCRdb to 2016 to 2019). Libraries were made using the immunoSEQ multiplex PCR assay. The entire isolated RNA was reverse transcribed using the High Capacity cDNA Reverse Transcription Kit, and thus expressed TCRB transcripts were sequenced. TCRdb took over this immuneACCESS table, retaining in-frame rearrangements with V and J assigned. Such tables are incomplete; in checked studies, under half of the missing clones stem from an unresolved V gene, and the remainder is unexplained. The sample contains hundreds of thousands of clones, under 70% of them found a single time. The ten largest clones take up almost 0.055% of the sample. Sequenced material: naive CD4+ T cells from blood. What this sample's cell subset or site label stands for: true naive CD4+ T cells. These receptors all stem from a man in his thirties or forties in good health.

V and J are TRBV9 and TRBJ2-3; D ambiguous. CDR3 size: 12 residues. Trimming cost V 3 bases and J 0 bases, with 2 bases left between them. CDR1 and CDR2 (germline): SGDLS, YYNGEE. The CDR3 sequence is CASSGSTDTQYF. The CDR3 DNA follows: TGTGCCAGCAGCGGGAGCACAGATACGCAGTATTTT.

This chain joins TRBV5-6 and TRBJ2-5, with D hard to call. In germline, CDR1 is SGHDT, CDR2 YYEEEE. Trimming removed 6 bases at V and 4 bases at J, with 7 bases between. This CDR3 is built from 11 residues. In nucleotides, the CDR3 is TGTGCCAGCACCAGCGCAGAGACCCAGTACTTC. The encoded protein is CASTSAETQYF. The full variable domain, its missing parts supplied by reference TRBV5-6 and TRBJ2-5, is DAGVTQSPTHLIKTRGQQVTLRCSPKSGHDTVSWYQQALGQGPQFIFQYYEEEERQRGNFPDRFSGHQFPNYSSELNVNALLLGDSALYLCASTSAETQYFGPGTRLLVL.

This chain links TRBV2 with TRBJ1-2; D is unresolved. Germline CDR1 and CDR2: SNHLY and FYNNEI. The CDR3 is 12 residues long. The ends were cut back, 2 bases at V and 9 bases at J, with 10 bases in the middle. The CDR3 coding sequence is TGTGCCAGCAGTGAATCGGGGAAGAGCTACACCTTC. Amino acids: CASSESGKSYTF.

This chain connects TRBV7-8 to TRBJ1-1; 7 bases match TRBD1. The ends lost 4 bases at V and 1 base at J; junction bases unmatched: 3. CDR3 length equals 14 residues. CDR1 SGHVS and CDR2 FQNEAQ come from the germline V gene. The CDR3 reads CASSSDRWNTEAFF. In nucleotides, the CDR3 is TGTGCCAGCAGCTCGGACAGGTGGAACACTGAAGCTTTCTTT.

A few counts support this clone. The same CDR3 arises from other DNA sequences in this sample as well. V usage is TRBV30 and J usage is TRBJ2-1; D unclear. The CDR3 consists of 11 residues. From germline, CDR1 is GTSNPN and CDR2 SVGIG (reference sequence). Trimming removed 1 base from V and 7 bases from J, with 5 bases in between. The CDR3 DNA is TGTGCCTGGAGTGGTGGAAATGAGCAGTTCTTC. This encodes CAWSGGNEQFF. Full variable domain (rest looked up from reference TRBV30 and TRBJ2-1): SQTIHQWPATLVQPVGSPLSLECTVEGTSNPNLYWYRQAAGRGLQLLFYSVGIGQISSEVPQNLSASRPQDRQFILSSKKLLLSDSGFYLCAWSGGNEQFFGPGTRLTVL.

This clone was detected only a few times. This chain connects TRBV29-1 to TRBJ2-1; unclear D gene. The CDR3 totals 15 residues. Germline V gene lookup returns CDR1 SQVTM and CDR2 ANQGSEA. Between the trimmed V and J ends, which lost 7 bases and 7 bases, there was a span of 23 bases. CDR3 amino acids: CSAKHRLQIRNEQFF. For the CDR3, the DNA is TGCAGCGCCAAACACCGCCTTCAGATCCGGAATGAGCAGTTCTTC.

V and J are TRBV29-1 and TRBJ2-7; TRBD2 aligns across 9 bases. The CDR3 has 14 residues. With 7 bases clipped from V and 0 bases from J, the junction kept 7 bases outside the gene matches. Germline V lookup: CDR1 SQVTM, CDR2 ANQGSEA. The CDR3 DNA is TGCAGCGCGAAACGGACTAGCGTCTCCTACGAGCAGTACTTC. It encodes CSAKRTSVSYEQYF.

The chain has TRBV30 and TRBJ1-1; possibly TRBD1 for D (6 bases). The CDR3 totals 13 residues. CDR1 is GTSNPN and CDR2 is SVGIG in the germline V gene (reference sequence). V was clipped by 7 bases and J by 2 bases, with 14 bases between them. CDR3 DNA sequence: TGTGCCTTGGAGAGGACAGCAAACACTGAAGCTTTCTTT. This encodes CALERTANTEAFF.

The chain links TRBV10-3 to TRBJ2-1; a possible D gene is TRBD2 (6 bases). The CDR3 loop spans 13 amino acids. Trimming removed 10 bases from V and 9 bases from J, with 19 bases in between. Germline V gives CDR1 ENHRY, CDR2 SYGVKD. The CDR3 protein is CATNGLRWREQFF. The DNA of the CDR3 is TGTGCCACGAATGGACTACGATGGCGTGAGCAGTTCTTC.

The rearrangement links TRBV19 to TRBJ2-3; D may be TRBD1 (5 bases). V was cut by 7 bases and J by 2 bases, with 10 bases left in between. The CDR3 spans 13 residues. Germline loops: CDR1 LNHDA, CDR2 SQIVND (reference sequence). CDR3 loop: CASTQANTDTQYF. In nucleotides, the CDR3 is TGTGCCAGTACACAGGCGAACACAGATACGCAGTATTTT.

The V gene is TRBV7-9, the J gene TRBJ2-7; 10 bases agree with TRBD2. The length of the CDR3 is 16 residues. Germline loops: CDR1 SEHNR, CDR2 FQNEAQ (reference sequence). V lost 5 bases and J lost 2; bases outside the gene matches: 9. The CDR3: CASSHSLSGRAYEQYF. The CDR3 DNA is TGTGCCAGCAGCCACTCCCTAAGCGGGAGGGCCTACGAGCAGTACTTC. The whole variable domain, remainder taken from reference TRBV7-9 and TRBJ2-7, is DTGVSQNPRHKITKRGQNVTFRCDPISEHNRLYWYRQTLGQGPEFLTYFQNEAQLEKSRLLSDRFSAERPKGSFSTLEIQRTEQGDSAMYLCASSHSLSGRAYEQYFGPGTRLTVT.

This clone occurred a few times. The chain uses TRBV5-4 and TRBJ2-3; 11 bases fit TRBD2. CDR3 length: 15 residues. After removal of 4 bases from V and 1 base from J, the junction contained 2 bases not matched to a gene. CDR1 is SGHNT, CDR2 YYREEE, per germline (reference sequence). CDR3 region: CASSPGLAGTDTQYF. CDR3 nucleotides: TGTGCCAGCAGCCCGGGACTAGCGGGCACAGATACGCAGTATTTT.

The CDR3 DNA reads TGTGCCAGCAGCCTCCCACCCGGGACAGGGTTCAATCAGCCCCAGCATTTT. Its translation: CASSLPPGTGFNQPQHF. The rearrangement joins TRBV7-2 to TRBJ1-5; TRBD1 agrees at 9 bases. Germline CDR1 is SGHTA and CDR2 is FQGNSA. The V and J ends lost 5 bases and 3 bases, in that order; junction bases with no gene match: 11. The CDR3 loop spans 17 amino acids. The full variable domain, completed using reference TRBV7-2 and TRBJ1-5, is GAGVSQSPSNKVTEKGKDVELRCDPISGHTALYWYRQSLGQGLEFLIYFQGNSAPDKSGLPSDRFSAERTGGSVSTLTIQRTQQEDSAVYLCASSLPPGTGFNQPQHFGDGTRLSIL.

DNA for the CDR3: TGTGCCAGCAGCTTCTTCACAGGGGGTTCCTACGAGCAGTACTTC. Its protein product is CASSFFTGGSYEQYF. The V call is TRBV7-2, the J call TRBJ2-7; 8 bases agree with TRBD1. The CDR3 runs to 15 residues. The V gene's germline CDR1 is SGHTA and CDR2 FQGNSA. Losses at the gene ends were 3 bases for V and 1 base for J; bases not matched to a gene: 5. The entire variable domain, with the rest obtained from reference TRBV7-2 and TRBJ2-7, is as follows: GAGVSQSPSNKVTEKGKDVELRCDPISGHTALYWYRQSLGQGLEFLIYFQGNSAPDKSGLPSDRFSAERTGGSVSTLTIQRTQQEDSAVYLCASSFFTGGSYEQYFGPGTRLTVT.

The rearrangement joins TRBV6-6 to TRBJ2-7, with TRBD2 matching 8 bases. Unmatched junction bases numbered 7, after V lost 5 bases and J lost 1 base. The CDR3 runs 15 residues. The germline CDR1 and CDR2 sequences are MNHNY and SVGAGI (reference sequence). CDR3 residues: CASSISAGASYEQYF. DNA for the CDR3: TGTGCCAGCAGTATTTCAGCGGGGGCATCCTACGAGCAGTACTTC.

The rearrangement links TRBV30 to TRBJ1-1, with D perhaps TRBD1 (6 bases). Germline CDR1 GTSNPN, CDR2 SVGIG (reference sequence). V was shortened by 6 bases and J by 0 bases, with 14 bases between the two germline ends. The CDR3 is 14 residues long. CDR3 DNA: TGTGCCTGTGAGACAGGTTTCATGAACACTGAAGCTTTCTTT. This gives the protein CACETGFMNTEAFF.

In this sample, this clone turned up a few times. CDR3 loop: CAWSVGGIREETQYF. CDR3 in DNA: TGTGCCTGGAGTGTAGGAGGGATACGAGAGGAGACCCAGTACTTC. The rearrangement joins TRBV30 to TRBJ2-5; tentatively, D is TRBD2 (6 bases). Germline loops: CDR1 GTSNPN, CDR2 SVGIG (reference sequence). Trimming pared 0 bases from V and 5 bases from J, leaving 16 bases between. The CDR3 runs 15 residues.

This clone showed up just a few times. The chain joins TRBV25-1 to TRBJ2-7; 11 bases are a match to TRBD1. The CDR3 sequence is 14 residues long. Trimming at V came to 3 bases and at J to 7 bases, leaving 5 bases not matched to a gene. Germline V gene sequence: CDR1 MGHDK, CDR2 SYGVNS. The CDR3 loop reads CASSDGQGAREQYF. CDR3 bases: TGTGCCAGCAGTGACGGACAGGGGGCGCGGGAGCAGTACTTC.

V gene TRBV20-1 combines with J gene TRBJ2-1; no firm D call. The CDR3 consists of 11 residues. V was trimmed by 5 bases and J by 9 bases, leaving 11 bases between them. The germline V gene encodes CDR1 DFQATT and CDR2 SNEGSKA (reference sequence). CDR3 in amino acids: CSAARLGEQFF. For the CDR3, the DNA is TGCAGTGCTGCCCGGCTTGGTGAGCAGTTCTTC.

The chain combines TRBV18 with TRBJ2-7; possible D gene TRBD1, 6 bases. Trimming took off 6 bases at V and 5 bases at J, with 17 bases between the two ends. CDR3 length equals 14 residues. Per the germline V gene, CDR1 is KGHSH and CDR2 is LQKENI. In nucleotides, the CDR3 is TGTGCCAGCTCCCGGGCACAGGGTAACAACGAGCAGTACTTC. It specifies CASSRAQGNNEQYF.

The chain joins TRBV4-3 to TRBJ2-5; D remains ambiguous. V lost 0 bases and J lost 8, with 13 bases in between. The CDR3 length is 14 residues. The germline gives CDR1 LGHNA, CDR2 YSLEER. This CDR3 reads CASSQEFGWYTQYF. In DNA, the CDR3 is TGCGCCAGCAGCCAAGAGTTCGGGTGGTACACCCAGTACTTC.